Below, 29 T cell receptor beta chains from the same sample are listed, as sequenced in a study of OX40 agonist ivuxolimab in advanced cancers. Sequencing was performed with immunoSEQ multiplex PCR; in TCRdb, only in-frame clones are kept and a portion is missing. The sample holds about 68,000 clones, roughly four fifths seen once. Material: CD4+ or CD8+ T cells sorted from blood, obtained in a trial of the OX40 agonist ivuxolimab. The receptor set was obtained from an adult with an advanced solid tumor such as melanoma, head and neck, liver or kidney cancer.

DNA for the CDR3: TGTGCCTGGAGTTCACGGGCGAACACTGAAGCTTTCTTT. Amino acids: CAWSSRANTEAFF. The rearrangement joins TRBV30 to TRBJ1-1; no firm D call. CDR3 size: 13 residues. CDR1 GTSNPN and CDR2 SVGIG come from the germline V gene (reference sequence). V was clipped by 2 bases and J by 1 base, with 8 bases between them.

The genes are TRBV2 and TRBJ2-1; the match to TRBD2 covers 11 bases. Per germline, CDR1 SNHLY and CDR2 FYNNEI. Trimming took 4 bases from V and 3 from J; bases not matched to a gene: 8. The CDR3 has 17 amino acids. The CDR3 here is CASSVRLAGGIYNEQFF. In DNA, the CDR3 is TGTGCCAGCAGTGTTCGGCTAGCGGGGGGAATCTACAATGAGCAGTTCTTC.

The CDR3 reads CASSLESSYNEQFF. In DNA form, the CDR3 reads TGTGCCAGCAGCTTAGAAAGCTCCTACAATGAGCAGTTCTTC. The chain employs TRBV7-3 and TRBJ2-1; D is unclear. This CDR3 region has 14 residues. V was pared by 2 bases and J by 0 bases, with 5 bases between. Germline CDR1 reads SGHTA; CDR2 reads FQGTGA.

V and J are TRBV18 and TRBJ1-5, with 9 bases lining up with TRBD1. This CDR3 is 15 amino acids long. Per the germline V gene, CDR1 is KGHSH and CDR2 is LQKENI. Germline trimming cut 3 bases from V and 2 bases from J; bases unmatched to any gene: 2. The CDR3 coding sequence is TGTGCCAGCTCACCGGGACAGGGTGGCAATCAGCCCCAGCATTTT. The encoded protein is CASSPGQGGNQPQHF. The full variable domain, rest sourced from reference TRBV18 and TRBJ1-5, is NAGVMQNPRHLVRRRGQEARLRCSPMKGHSHVYWYRQLPEEGLKFMVYLQKENIIDESGMPKERFSAEFPKEGPSILRIQQVVRGDSAAYFCASSPGQGGNQPQHFGDGTRLSIL.

CDR3 nucleotides: TGTGCCATCAGTGAGTCAGGAACCTACGAGCAGTACGTC. Translating it yields CAISESGTYEQYV. This chain links TRBV10-3 with TRBJ2-7; the D is unclear. The ends were cut back, 0 bases at V and 2 bases at J, with 5 bases in the middle. Germline V lookup: CDR1 ENHRY, CDR2 SYGVKD. The CDR3 is 13 residues long.

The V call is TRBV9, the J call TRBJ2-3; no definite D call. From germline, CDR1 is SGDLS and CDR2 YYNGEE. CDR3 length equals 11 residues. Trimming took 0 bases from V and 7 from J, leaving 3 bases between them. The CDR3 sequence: CASSVEHTQYF. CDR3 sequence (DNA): TGTGCCAGCAGCGTAGAACATACGCAGTATTTT. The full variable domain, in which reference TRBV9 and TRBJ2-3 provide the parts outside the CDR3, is DSGVTQTPKHLITATGQRVTLRCSPRSGDLSVYWYQQSLDQGLQFLIQYYNGEERAKGNILERFSAQQFPDLHSELNLSSLELGDSALYFCASSVEHTQYFGPGTRLTVL.

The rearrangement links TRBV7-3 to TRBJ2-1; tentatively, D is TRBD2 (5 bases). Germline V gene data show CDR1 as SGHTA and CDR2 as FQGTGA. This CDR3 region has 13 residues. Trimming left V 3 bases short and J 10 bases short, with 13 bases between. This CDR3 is CASSFQLSGEQFF. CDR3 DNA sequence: TGTGCCAGCAGCTTCCAGTTATCGGGGGAGCAGTTCTTC.

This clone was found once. The CDR3 is CSAAGVGYTF. In DNA, the CDR3 is TGCAGTGCTGCCGGCGTGGGCTACACCTTC. V usage is TRBV20-1 and J usage is TRBJ1-2; D is unresolved. CDR1 is DFQATT, CDR2 SNEGSKA, per germline (reference sequence). The V gene lost 5 bases and the J gene lost 8 bases, with 9 bases spanning the gap. The CDR3 has 10 amino acids.

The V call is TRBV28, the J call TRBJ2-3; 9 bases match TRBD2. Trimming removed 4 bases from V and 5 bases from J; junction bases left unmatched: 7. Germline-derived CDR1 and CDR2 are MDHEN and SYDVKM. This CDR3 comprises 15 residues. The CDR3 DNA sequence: TGTGCCAGCAGTTCTCGCGGGAGGGTCCTAGATACGCAGTATTTT. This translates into CASSSRGRVLDTQYF.

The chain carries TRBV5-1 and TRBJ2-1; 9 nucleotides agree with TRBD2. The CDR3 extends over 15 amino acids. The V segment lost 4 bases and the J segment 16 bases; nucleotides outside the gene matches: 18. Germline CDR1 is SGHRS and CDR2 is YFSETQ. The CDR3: CASSPAGGFDWGGFF. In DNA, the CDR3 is TGCGCCAGCAGCCCAGCGGGAGGATTTGATTGGGGTGGATTCTTC.

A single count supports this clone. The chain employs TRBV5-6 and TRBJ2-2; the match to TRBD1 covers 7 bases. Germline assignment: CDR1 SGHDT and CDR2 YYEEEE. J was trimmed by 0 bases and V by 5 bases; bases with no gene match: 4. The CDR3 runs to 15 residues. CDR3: CASSRGQSNTGELFF. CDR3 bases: TGTGCCAGCAGTCGGGGACAGTCGAACACCGGGGAGCTGTTTTTT.

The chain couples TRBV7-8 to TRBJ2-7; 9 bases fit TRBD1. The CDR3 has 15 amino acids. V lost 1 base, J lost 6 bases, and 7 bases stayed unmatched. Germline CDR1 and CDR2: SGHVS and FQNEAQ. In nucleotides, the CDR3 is TGTGCCAGCAGCTTAGAAGGGACAGGGTTCTCCGAGCAGTACGTC. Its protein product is CASSLEGTGFSEQYV.

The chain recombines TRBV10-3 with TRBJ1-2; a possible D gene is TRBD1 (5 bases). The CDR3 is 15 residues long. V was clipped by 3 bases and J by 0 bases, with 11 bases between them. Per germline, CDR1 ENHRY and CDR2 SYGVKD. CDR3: CAISDRDGSNYGYTF. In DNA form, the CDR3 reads TGTGCCATCAGTGACCGGGACGGTTCTAACTATGGCTACACCTTC.

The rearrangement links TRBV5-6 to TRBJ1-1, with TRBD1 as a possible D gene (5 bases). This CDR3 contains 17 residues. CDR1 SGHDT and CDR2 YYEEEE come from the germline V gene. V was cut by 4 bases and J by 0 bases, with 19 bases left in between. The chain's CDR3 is CASSKERPGGVNTEAFF. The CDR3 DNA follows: TGTGCCAGCAGCAAGGAACGGCCCGGGGGGGTGAACACTGAAGCTTTCTTT.

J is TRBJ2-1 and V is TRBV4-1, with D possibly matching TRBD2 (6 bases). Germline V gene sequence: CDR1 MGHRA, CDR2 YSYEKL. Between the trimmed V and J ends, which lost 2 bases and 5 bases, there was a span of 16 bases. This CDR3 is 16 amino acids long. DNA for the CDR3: TGCGCCAGCAGCCAAAGATGGGGTGGAGGGGACAATGAGCAGTTCTTC. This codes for CASSQRWGGGDNEQFF.

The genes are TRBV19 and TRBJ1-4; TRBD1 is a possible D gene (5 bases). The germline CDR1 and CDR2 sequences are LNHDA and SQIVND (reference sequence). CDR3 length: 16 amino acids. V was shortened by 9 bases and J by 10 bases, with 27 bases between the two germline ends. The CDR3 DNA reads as TGTGCCAGCCGAACCACCCGGGGGGAGGGGTTCGGAAAACTGTTTTTT. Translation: CASRTTRGEGFGKLFF.

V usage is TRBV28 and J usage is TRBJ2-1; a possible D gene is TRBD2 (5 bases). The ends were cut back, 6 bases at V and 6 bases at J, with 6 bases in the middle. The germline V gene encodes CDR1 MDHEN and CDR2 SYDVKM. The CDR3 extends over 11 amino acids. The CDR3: CASRAGNEQFF. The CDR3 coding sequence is TGTGCCAGCAGGGCGGGCAATGAGCAGTTCTTC.

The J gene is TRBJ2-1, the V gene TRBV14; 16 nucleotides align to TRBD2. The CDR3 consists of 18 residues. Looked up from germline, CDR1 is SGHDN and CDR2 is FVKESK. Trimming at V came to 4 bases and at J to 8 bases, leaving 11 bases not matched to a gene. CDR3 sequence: CASSPNTGTSGGAYEQFF. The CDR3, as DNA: TGTGCCAGCAGCCCTAACACCGGGACTAGCGGGGGGGCGTATGAGCAGTTCTTC. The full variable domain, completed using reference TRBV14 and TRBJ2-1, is EAGVTQFPSHSVIEKGQTVTLRCDPISGHDNLYWYRRVMGKEIKFLLHFVKESKQDESGMPNNRFLAERTGGTYSTLKVQPAELEDSGVYFCASSPNTGTSGGAYEQFFGPGTRLTVL.

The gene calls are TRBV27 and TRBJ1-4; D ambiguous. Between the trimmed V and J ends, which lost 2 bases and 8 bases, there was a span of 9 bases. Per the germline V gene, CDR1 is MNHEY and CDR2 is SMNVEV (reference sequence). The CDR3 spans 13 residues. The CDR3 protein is CASSLNRAEKLFF. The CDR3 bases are TGTGCCAGCAGTTTAAATCGGGCGGAAAAACTGTTTTTT. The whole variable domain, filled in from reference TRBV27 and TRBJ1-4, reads EAQVTQNPRYLITVTGKKLTVTCSQNMNHEYMSWYRQDPGLGLRQIYYSMNVEVTDKGDVPEGYKVSRKEKRNFPLILESPSPNQTSLYFCASSLNRAEKLFFGSGTQLSVL.

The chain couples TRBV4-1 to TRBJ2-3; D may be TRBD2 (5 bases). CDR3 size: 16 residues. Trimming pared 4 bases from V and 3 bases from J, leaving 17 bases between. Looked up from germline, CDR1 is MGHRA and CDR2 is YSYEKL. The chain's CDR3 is CASSPQGLLGTDTQYF. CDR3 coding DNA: TGCGCCAGCAGCCCCCAAGGACTCCTAGGTACAGATACGCAGTATTTT.

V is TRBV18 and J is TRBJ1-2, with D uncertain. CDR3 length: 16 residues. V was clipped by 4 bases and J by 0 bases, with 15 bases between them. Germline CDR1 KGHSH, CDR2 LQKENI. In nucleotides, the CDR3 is TGTGCCAGCTCACTAACCCCAAATGTAGCTAACTATGGCTACACCTTC. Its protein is CASSLTPNVANYGYTF.

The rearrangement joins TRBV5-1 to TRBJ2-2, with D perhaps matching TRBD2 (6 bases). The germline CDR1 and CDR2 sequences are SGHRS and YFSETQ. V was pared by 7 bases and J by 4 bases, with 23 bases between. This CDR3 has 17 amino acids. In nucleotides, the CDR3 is TGCGCCAGCTTCCCTGCGAGTGGTGGGGGGTCCACCGGGGAGCTGTTTTTT. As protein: CASFPASGGGSTGELFF.

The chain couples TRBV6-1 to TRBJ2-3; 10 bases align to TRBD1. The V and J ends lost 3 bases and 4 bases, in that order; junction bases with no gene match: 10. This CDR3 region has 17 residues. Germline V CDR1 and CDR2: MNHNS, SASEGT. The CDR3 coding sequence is TGTGCCAGCAGTGAGGGACAGGGGAAGAGGGTCGCAGATACGCAGTATTTT. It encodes CASSEGQGKRVADTQYF.

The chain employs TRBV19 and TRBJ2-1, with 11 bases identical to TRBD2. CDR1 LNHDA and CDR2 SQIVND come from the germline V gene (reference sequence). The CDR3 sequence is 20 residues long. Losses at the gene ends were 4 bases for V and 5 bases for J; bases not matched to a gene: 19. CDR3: CASSSFVGGSPSGGNNEQFF. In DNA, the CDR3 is TGTGCCAGTAGTAGTTTTGTCGGGGGATCGCCTAGCGGGGGGAACAATGAGCAGTTCTTC.

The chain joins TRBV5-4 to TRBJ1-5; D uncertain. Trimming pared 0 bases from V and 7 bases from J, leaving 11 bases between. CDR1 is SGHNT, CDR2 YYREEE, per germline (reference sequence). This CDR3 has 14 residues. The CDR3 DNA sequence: TGTGCCAGCAGCTTGGGGGGTCCAGGCCAGCCCCAGCATTTT. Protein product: CASSLGGPGQPQHF.

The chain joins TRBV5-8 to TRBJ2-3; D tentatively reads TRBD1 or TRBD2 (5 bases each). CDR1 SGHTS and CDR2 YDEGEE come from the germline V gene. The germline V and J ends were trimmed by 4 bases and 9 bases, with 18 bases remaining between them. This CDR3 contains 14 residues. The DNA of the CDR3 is TGTGCCAGCAGCGGCGGGCTAAGGAAGGGGACGCAGTATTTT. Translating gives CASSGGLRKGTQYF.

Written as DNA, the CDR3 is TGTGCCAGCAGCTTGGGAACCGGGACAACTGGAAACACCATATATTTT. Protein: CASSLGTGTTGNTIYF. The chain links TRBV5-6 to TRBJ1-3; D may be TRBD1 (6 bases). This CDR3 contains 16 residues. The V and J ends lost 0 bases and 2 bases respectively, with 12 bases between them. Germline V gene sequence: CDR1 SGHDT, CDR2 YYEEEE. Based on the CDR3 plus reference TRBV5-6 and TRBJ1-3, the full variable domain is DAGVTQSPTHLIKTRGQQVTLRCSPKSGHDTVSWYQQALGQGPQFIFQYYEEEERQRGNFPDRFSGHQFPNYSSELNVNALLLGDSALYLCASSLGTGTTGNTIYFGEGSWLTVV.

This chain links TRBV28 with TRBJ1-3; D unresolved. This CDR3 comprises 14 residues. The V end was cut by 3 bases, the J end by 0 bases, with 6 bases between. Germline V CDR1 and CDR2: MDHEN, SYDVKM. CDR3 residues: CASSFFSSGNTIYF. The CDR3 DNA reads TGTGCCAGCAGTTTTTTTTCCTCTGGAAACACCATATATTTT.

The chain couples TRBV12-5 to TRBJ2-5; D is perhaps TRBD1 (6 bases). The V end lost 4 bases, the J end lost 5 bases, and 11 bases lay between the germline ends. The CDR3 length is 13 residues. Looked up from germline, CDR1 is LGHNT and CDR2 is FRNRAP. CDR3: CASGSKTGETQYF. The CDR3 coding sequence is TGTGCTAGTGGTTCGAAAACAGGGGAGACCCAGTACTTC. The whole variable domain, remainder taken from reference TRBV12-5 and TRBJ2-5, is DARVTQTPRHKVTEMGQEVTMRCQPILGHNTVFWYRQTMMQGLELLAYFRNRAPLDDSGMPKDRFSAEMPDATLATLKIQPSEPRDSAVYFCASGSKTGETQYFGPGTRLLVL.